One and the same sample provided the 30 T cell receptor beta chains below, sequenced in a study of blood T cell repertoires in COVID-19. The data were produced by immunoSEQ multiplex PCR, yet TCRdb's version contains in-frame clones alone and is incomplete. The sample yields tens of thousands of clones, 80% to 90% seen once. The specimen was peripheral blood. All receptors come from a man aged 45-65 years with active COVID-19.

The V call is TRBV19, the J call TRBJ1-4; 12 nucleotides agree with TRBD1. CDR3 length: 13 residues. Trimming at V came to 5 bases and at J to 9 bases, leaving 1 base not matched to a gene. The germline V gene has CDR1 LNHDA and CDR2 SQIVND (reference sequence). CDR3 bases: TGTGCCAGTAGTGGGGACAGGGGGCAAAAACTGTTTTTT. This sequence encodes CASSGDRGQKLFF.

The V and J genes are TRBV4-1 and TRBJ2-7, with 8 bases identical to TRBD1. Germline CDR1 reads MGHRA; CDR2 reads YSYEKL. The CDR3 consists of 14 residues. J lost 3 bases, V lost 4 bases, and 5 bases had no gene match. CDR3 coding DNA: TGCGCCAGCAGCCGAGGGACAGGAGACTACGAGCAGTACTTC. This sequence encodes CASSRGTGDYEQYF.

The chain has TRBV5-6 and TRBJ2-3; 8 bases match TRBD1. This CDR3 comprises 15 residues. V shed 5 bases and J 0 bases; nucleotides not matched to a gene: 5. Germline values: CDR1 SGHDT, CDR2 YYEEEE. In DNA form, the CDR3 reads TGTGCCAGCAGGGCCAGGGGGCGGAGCACAGATACGCAGTATTTT. This codes for CASRARGRSTDTQYF.

The J gene is TRBJ1-4, the V gene TRBV3-1 (or the pseudogene TRBV3-2); D ambiguous. CDR1 is LGHDT and CDR2 is YNNKEL in the germline V gene (reference sequence). The germline V and J ends were trimmed by 0 bases and 7 bases, with 12 bases remaining between them. The CDR3 consists of 15 residues. This CDR3 is CASSQDPVTTEKLFF. The CDR3 DNA reads TGTGCCAGCAGCCAAGACCCCGTTACAACTGAAAAACTGTTTTTT.

The chain employs TRBV19 and TRBJ1-2; TRBD1 matches 10 bases. With 3 bases clipped from V and 5 bases from J, the junction kept 9 bases outside the gene matches. From germline, CDR1 is LNHDA and CDR2 SQIVND (reference sequence). The CDR3 totals 16 residues. CDR3 loop: CASSIPRRTGGYGYTF. The CDR3 bases are TGTGCCAGTAGTATCCCTAGGAGGACAGGGGGATATGGCTACACCTTC.

The chain carries TRBV19 and TRBJ2-2; D is possibly TRBD2 (6 bases). This CDR3 has 14 residues. Germline V gene data show CDR1 as LNHDA and CDR2 as SQIVND (reference sequence). V was shortened by 5 bases and J by 3 bases, with 10 bases between the two germline ends. CDR3 sequence: CASSRDFYTGELFF. The CDR3 nucleotides read TGTGCCAGTAGTCGGGACTTCTACACCGGGGAGCTGTTTTTT.

This chain joins TRBV19 and TRBJ1-1; no clear D. From germline, CDR1 is LNHDA and CDR2 SQIVND (reference sequence). Trimming took off 8 bases at V and 2 bases at J, with 6 bases between the two ends. CDR3 length: 11 amino acids. This CDR3 is CASSGNTEAFF. The DNA for the CDR3 is TGTGCCAGTTCAGGAAACACTGAAGCTTTCTTT.

The chain couples TRBV19 to TRBJ2-7; TRBD2 matches 7 bases. Per the germline V gene, CDR1 is LNHDA and CDR2 is SQIVND (reference sequence). The CDR3 length is 16 residues. V dropped 1 base and J dropped 1; count of bases not matched to a gene: 7. CDR3 amino acids: CASSIGGGAGSYEQYF. In DNA, the CDR3 is TGTGCCAGTAGTATAGGGGGAGGGGCTGGATCCTACGAGCAGTACTTC.

V usage is TRBV30 and J usage is TRBJ1-5; TRBD1 is a possible D gene (5 bases). The germline CDR1 and CDR2 sequences are GTSNPN and SVGIG (reference sequence). Trimming shortened V by 3 bases and J by 3 bases, and 12 bases separated the two germline ends. The CDR3 loop spans 14 amino acids. The CDR3 loop is CAWSGGLNNQPQHF. The CDR3 bases are TGTGCCTGGAGCGGGGGACTGAACAATCAGCCCCAGCATTTT. Variable domain in full (rest from reference TRBV30 and TRBJ1-5): SQTIHQWPATLVQPVGSPLSLECTVEGTSNPNLYWYRQAAGRGLQLLFYSVGIGQISSEVPQNLSASRPQDRQFILSSKKLLLSDSGFYLCAWSGGLNNQPQHFGDGTRLSIL.

V and J are TRBV23-1 and TRBJ2-5, with 8 bases identical to TRBD1. TRBV23-1 is sorted into the ORF group, with uncertain function. The V gene end was trimmed by 3 bases and the J gene end by 5 bases; junction bases not matched to a gene: 14. This CDR3 comprises 17 residues. The CDR3 DNA reads as TGCGCCAGCAGTCACCACGTCCAGGGGGCGCGGTGGGAGACCCAGTACTTC. This sequence encodes CASSHHVQGARWETQYF.

This clone occurred a few times. The V and J genes are TRBV19 and TRBJ1-6; TRBD1 is a possible D gene (6 bases). Trimming cost V 9 bases and J 0 bases, with 21 bases left between them. Per germline, CDR1 LNHDA and CDR2 SQIVND (reference sequence). This CDR3 has 18 amino acids. CDR3 protein: CASRSDSQISSYNSPLHF. CDR3 DNA sequence: TGTGCCAGCCGTTCGGACAGTCAGATAAGCTCCTATAATTCACCCCTCCACTTT.

This rearrangement joins TRBV6-5 to TRBJ1-1; weak D call: TRBD1 (5 bases). This CDR3 is built from 11 residues. The germline CDR1 and CDR2 sequences are MNHEY and SVGAGI. As DNA, the CDR3 is TGTGCAGCCCAGGGGAACACTGAAGCTTTCTTT. Translated: CAAQGNTEAFF.

The rearrangement uses TRBV5-1 and TRBJ2-5, with 15 bases that match TRBD2. V lost 4 bases, J lost 5 bases, and 6 bases stayed unmatched. Germline loops: CDR1 SGHRS, CDR2 YFSETQ. The CDR3 has 16 residues. CDR3 DNA: TGCGCCAGCAGCGGGACTAGCGGGAGGAACGGGGAGACCCAGTACTTC. Its protein is CASSGTSGRNGETQYF.

The rearrangement uses TRBV6-5 and TRBJ2-7, with 10 bases matching TRBD1. This CDR3 is built from 14 residues. V trimming: 8 bases; J trimming: 6 bases; junction bases outside the gene matches: 10. Looked up from germline, CDR1 is MNHEY and CDR2 is SVGAGI. The CDR3 DNA is TGTGCCAGCGGGACGGGACAGGGGCCCCGCGAGCAGTACTTC. Protein product: CASGTGQGPREQYF.

The genes are TRBV30 and TRBJ1-5; 8 bases line up with TRBD1. Losses at the gene ends were 5 bases for V and 4 bases for J; bases not matched to a gene: 7. CDR1 and CDR2 from the germline V gene are GTSNPN and SVGIG (reference sequence). This CDR3 contains 14 residues. The CDR3 coding sequence is TGTGCCTGGGACAGGGGCGTAGGGAATCAGCCCCAGCATTTT. Protein sequence: CAWDRGVGNQPQHF.

This chain uses TRBV5-6 with TRBJ1-1, with 10 bases aligning to TRBD1. The CDR3 runs 14 residues. After removal of 0 bases from V and 11 bases from J, the junction contained 7 bases not matched to a gene. Germline CDR1 reads SGHDT; CDR2 reads YYEEEE. Here the CDR3 reads CASSLGTGGDWAFF. CDR3 nucleotide sequence: TGTGCCAGCAGCTTGGGGACAGGGGGGGATTGGGCTTTCTTT.

In its sample, this clone was seen a few times. The gene calls are TRBV7-9 and TRBJ2-7, with 9 positions matching TRBD1. The CDR3 has 15 residues. Per the germline V gene, CDR1 is SEHNR and CDR2 is FQNEAQ (reference sequence). Unmatched junction bases numbered 8, after V lost 5 bases and J lost 3 bases. In DNA, the CDR3 is TGTGCCAGCAGCGAGTCCGGGACAGGGTACTACGAGCAGTACTTC. It yields the protein CASSESGTGYYEQYF.

In this sample, this clone turned up once. The chain joins TRBV18 to TRBJ2-5; TRBD1 is a possible D gene (5 bases). Per germline, CDR1 KGHSH and CDR2 LQKENI. The V gene lost 2 bases and the J gene lost 2 bases, with 9 bases spanning the gap. The CDR3 totals 14 residues. The CDR3 DNA reads TGTGCCAGCTCACCAAGACAGCAACAAGAGACCCAGTACTTC. It specifies CASSPRQQQETQYF.

The chain is built from TRBV9 and TRBJ2-2, with a tentative D call TRBD1 (5 bases). This CDR3 contains 14 residues. Germline V gives CDR1 SGDLS, CDR2 YYNGEE. V was cut by 0 bases and J by 3 bases, with 6 bases left in between. This chain's CDR3 is CASSVEGDTGELFF. CDR3 nucleotide sequence: TGTGCCAGCAGCGTAGAAGGGGACACCGGGGAGCTGTTTTTT.

V and J are TRBV25-1 and TRBJ1-5; no clear D. The CDR3 is 14 residues long. Trimming took off 3 bases at V and 1 base at J, with 7 bases between the two ends. Germline values: CDR1 MGHDK, CDR2 SYGVNS. For the CDR3, the DNA is TGTGCCAGCAGTGACTTCACAAGCAATCAGCCCCAGCATTTT. Translation: CASSDFTSNQPQHF.

V gene TRBV19 combines with J gene TRBJ2-7; TRBD1 might be the D (5 bases). Germline-derived CDR1 and CDR2 are LNHDA and SQIVND (reference sequence). The V gene lost 3 bases and the J gene lost 0 bases, with 12 bases spanning the gap. This CDR3 has 15 amino acids. CDR3 nucleotide sequence: TGTGCCAGTAGTATGCTGCCAGGGCCCTCCTACGAGCAGTACTTC. Residues: CASSMLPGPSYEQYF.

V is TRBV12-5 and J is TRBJ2-1; 7 nucleotides line up with TRBD2. The V gene's germline CDR1 is LGHNT and CDR2 FRNRAP. With 5 bases clipped from V and 8 bases from J, the junction kept 6 bases outside the gene matches. The CDR3 contains 13 residues. The CDR3 region has the DNA TGTGCTAGTGGTGGTCCGGGGGGAGATGAGCAGTTCTTC. This encodes CASGGPGGDEQFF.

The rearrangement joins TRBV24-1 to TRBJ2-1; D gene ambiguous. Trimming removed 5 bases from V and 6 bases from J, with 19 bases in between. This CDR3 comprises 16 residues. Germline V gene sequence: CDR1 KGHDR, CDR2 SFDVKD. The DNA for the CDR3 is TGTGCCACCAGTGGTCAACCCGGTATGCTTGCCAATGAGCAGTTCTTC. This sequence encodes CATSGQPGMLANEQFF.

The chain uses TRBV5-1 and TRBJ1-1; D is ambiguous. The V end was cut by 1 base, the J end by 6 bases, with 16 bases between. The CDR3 runs 15 residues. CDR1 is SGHRS and CDR2 is YFSETQ in the germline V gene. CDR3 sequence reads: CASSLLRGSVAEAFF. For the CDR3, the DNA is TGCGCCAGCAGCTTGTTACGGGGTTCGGTAGCTGAAGCTTTCTTT.

The CDR3 nucleotides are TGTGCCAGCAGCACAGGGGGCTCGGGTCAGCCCCAGCATTTT. It translates to CASSTGGSGQPQHF. The chain joins TRBV7-2 to TRBJ1-5, with TRBD1 identical over 9 bases. The CDR3 is 14 residues long. Losses at the gene ends were 5 bases for V and 6 bases for J; bases not matched to a gene: 5. The germline V gene has CDR1 SGHTA and CDR2 FQGNSA.

CDR3 sequence: CASSFDSPNESPLHF. CDR3 nucleotide sequence: TGTGCCAGCAGTTTTGACAGCCCCAACGAATCACCCCTCCACTTT. The V call is TRBV27, the J call TRBJ1-6; D is perhaps TRBD1 (5 bases). Germline V CDR1 and CDR2: MNHEY, SMNVEV (reference sequence). The V end lost 3 bases, the J end lost 10 bases, and 16 bases lay between the germline ends. There are 15 residues in the CDR3.

This clone was detected only a few times. The chain carries TRBV6-2 or TRBV6-3 and TRBJ2-1; TRBD2 matches at 13 bases. Germline V gene sequence: CDR1 MNHEY, CDR2 SVGEGT. With V trimmed by 0 bases and J by 3 bases, 2 bases remained unmatched. The CDR3 length is 17 residues. CDR3 region: CASSYSGLAGLYNEQFF. Here the CDR3 DNA reads TGTGCCAGCAGTTACTCGGGACTAGCGGGACTCTACAATGAGCAGTTCTTC.

This clone came up once. J is TRBJ1-1 and V is TRBV18, with D perhaps TRBD1 (5 bases). This CDR3 contains 15 residues. V lost 5 bases, J lost 0 bases, and 13 bases lay in between. Germline CDR1 and CDR2: KGHSH and LQKENI. DNA for the CDR3: TGTGCCAGCTCAGCGGGACTGGGAATGAACACTGAAGCTTTCTTT. Translating gives CASSAGLGMNTEAFF.

The chain has TRBV28 and TRBJ2-7, with TRBD1 identical over 8 bases. Germline V lookup: CDR1 MDHEN, CDR2 SYDVKM. V lost 2 bases and J lost 0; bases outside the gene matches: 3. The CDR3 runs to 15 residues. The CDR3 reads CASSLIGTGSYEQYF. The CDR3 DNA is TGTGCCAGCAGTTTAATTGGGACAGGCTCCTACGAGCAGTACTTC.

This chain links TRBV4-2 with TRBJ2-5; TRBD1 matches at 7 bases. This CDR3 contains 15 residues. V gave up 3 bases and J gave up 2 bases; unmatched junction bases: 6. Germline CDR1 LGHNA, CDR2 YNFKEQ. The CDR3 region is CASSQDAGGQETQYF. CDR3 sequence (DNA): TGTGCCAGCAGCCAGGACGCAGGGGGACAAGAGACCCAGTACTTC.